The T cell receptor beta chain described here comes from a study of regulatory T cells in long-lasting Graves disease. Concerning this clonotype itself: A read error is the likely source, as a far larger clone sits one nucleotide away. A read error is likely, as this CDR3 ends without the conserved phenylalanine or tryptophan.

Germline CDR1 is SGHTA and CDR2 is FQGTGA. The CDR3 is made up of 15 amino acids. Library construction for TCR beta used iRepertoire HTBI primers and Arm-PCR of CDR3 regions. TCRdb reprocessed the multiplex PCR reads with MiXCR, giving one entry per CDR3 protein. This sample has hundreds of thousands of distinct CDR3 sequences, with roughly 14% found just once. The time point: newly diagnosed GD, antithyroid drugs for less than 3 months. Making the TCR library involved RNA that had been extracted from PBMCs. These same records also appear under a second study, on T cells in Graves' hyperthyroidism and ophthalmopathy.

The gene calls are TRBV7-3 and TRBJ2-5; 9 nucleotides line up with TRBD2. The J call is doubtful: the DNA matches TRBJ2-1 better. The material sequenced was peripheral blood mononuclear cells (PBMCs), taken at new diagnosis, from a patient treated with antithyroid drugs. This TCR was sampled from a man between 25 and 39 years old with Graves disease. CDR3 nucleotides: TGTGCCAGCAGCCTGCTAGCGGGACAGTACAATGAGCAGTTCCTC. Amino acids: CASSLLAGQYNEQFL.